The 19 T cell receptor beta chains in this list originate from one sample, sequenced in a study of identical twins. TCRdb redid the calling of the 5' RACE reads with MiXCR, one entry per CDR3 protein. The sample carries approximately 690,000 distinct CDR3 sequences, around 6% recorded once. Sequencing input: naive T cells sorted from blood. The source is a man younger than 35 in good health.

The count of this clonotype is one. A much larger clone sits a single nucleotide away, making a read error possible. The V call is TRBV11-2, the J call TRBJ2-7; D is possibly TRBD2 (5 bases). This CDR3 region has 14 residues. Per the germline V gene, CDR1 is SGHAT and CDR2 is FQNNGV. This CDR3 is CASSLGRGPYEKYF. The CDR3 nucleotides read TGTGCCAGCAGCTTAGGTCGAGGGCCCTACGAGAAGTACTTC.

This clonotype was observed a few times. The V call is TRBV11-2, the J call TRBJ2-5; D is possibly TRBD2 (6 bases). The CDR3 length is 17 residues. V was cut by 3 bases and J by 0 bases, with 17 bases left in between. In germline, CDR1 is SGHAT, CDR2 FQNNGV. The CDR3 reads CASSFKNRRVDQETQYF. The DNA for the CDR3 is TGTGCCAGCAGCTTCAAAAACCGGAGGGTCGACCAAGAGACCCAGTACTTC.

This clonotype was seen many times. The CDR3 here is CASSLRQPRGSDTQYF. The CDR3 DNA follows: TGTGCCAGCAGCTTAAGACAACCTAGGGGGTCAGATACGCAGTATTTT. The rearrangement links TRBV11-1 to TRBJ2-3; D might be TRBD1 (6 bases). This CDR3 contains 16 residues. Per germline, CDR1 SGHAT and CDR2 FQDESV (reference sequence). Trimming pared 2 bases from V and 4 bases from J, leaving 16 bases between.

This clonotype has ten or more counts. The V call is TRBV6-5, the J call TRBJ1-4; 7 bases align to TRBD1. Germline values: CDR1 MNHEY, CDR2 SVGAGI. This CDR3 is 14 amino acids long. J was trimmed by 7 bases and V by 2 bases; bases with no gene match: 4. The CDR3 loop is CASSYAGGSEKLFF. The CDR3 DNA is TGTGCCAGCAGTTACGCAGGGGGTAGTGAAAAACTGTTTTTT.

Many counts were recorded for this clonotype. The chain employs TRBV12-3 or TRBV12-4 and TRBJ1-1; D might be TRBD1 (6 bases). The CDR3 covers 15 residues. Trimming pared 0 bases from V and 6 bases from J, leaving 14 bases between. The CDR3 sequence is CASSLAGGMTPEAFF. CDR3 in DNA: TGTGCCAGCAGTTTAGCGGGGGGCATGACGCCTGAAGCTTTCTTT.

This clonotype was picked up many times. This rearrangement joins TRBV27 to TRBJ1-5, with TRBD1 matching 8 bases. Trimming took 5 bases from V and 5 from J; bases not matched to a gene: 5. This CDR3 has 14 amino acids. Germline lookup yields CDR1 MNHEY and CDR2 SMNVEV (reference sequence). Here the CDR3 DNA reads TGTGCCAGCAGTACAGGGGGAGAGGATCAGCCCCAGCATTTT. This sequence encodes CASSTGGEDQPQHF.

This clonotype has a handful of counts. The V call is TRBV29-1, the J call TRBJ2-1, with TRBD1 identical over 12 bases. The CDR3 contains 18 residues. CDR1 is SQVTM and CDR2 is ANQGSEA in the germline V gene. J was trimmed by 2 bases and V by 5 bases; bases with no gene match: 13. The CDR3 nucleotides read TGCAGCGTTCACGGCGGGACAGGGGGCGTCTATCCCTACAATGAGCAGTTCTTC. It codes for CSVHGGTGGVYPYNEQFF.

At least ten counts were recorded for this clonotype. The V call is TRBV5-6, the J call TRBJ1-5; no firm D call. Germline V gene sequence: CDR1 SGHDT, CDR2 YYEEEE. The CDR3 loop spans 13 amino acids. Trimming left V 4 bases short and J 1 base short, with 6 bases between. CDR3 coding DNA: TGTGCCAGCAGCCGACAAAGCAATCAGCCCCAGCATTTT. This translates into CASSRQSNQPQHF.

The V and J genes are TRBV24-1 and TRBJ2-1; D is uncertain. V was clipped by 5 bases and J by 9 bases, with 7 bases between them. This CDR3 is 11 amino acids long. Germline V gives CDR1 KGHDR, CDR2 SFDVKD. This chain's CDR3 is CATSVKGEQFF. The CDR3 coding sequence is TGTGCCACCAGTGTAAAGGGTGAGCAGTTCTTC.

Ten or more counts support this clonotype. The rearrangement joins TRBV15 to TRBJ1-1, with 9 bases aligning to TRBD1. This CDR3 has 16 amino acids. V was pared by 2 bases and J by 1 base, with 5 bases of the junction left unmatched. Looked up from germline, CDR1 is LNHNV and CDR2 is YYDKDF (reference sequence). This CDR3 is CATSRRTGAGNTEAFF. CDR3 nucleotides: TGTGCCACCAGCAGAAGGACAGGGGCGGGGAACACTGAAGCTTTCTTT.

This clonotype was counted a few times. The chain uses TRBV7-9 and TRBJ1-2; D is ambiguous. Germline CDR1 is SEHNR and CDR2 is FQNEAQ (reference sequence). V shed 4 bases and J shed 7 bases, with 10 bases lying between them. CDR3 length: 12 residues. In DNA, the CDR3 is TGTGCCAGCAGCTATGGGATGGGTGGCTACACCTTC. This encodes CASSYGMGGYTF.

This clonotype was picked up many times. This chain connects TRBV5-1 to TRBJ2-3; D possibly corresponds to TRBD2 (5 bases). CDR3 length: 16 residues. Between the trimmed V and J ends, which lost 3 bases and 6 bases, there was a span of 20 bases. CDR1 is SGHRS, CDR2 YFSETQ, per germline. CDR3 protein: CASSWASGGGSDTQYF. CDR3 nucleotide sequence: TGCGCCAGCAGCTGGGCCAGCGGAGGAGGTAGTGATACGCAGTATTTT. The whole variable domain, filled in from reference TRBV5-1 and TRBJ2-3, reads KAGVTQTPRYLIKTRGQQVTLSCSPISGHRSVSWYQQTPGQGLQFLFEYFSETQRNKGNFPGRFSGRQFSNSRSEMNVSTLELGDSALYLCASSWASGGGSDTQYFGPGTRLTVL.

This clonotype was seen more than once but under ten times. The rearrangement links TRBV4-1 to TRBJ2-7; D tentatively reads TRBD1 or TRBD2 (5 bases each). V gave up 3 bases and J gave up 1 base, with 10 bases separating them. CDR1 and CDR2 from the germline V gene are MGHRA and YSYEKL. The CDR3 covers 14 residues. This CDR3 is CASSHEGRSYEQYF. The CDR3 nucleotides are TGCGCCAGCAGCCACGAGGGGAGATCCTACGAGCAGTACTTC.

The chain combines TRBV7-9 with TRBJ2-7; TRBD1 aligns across 7 bases. CDR3 length: 13 amino acids. The J segment lost 5 bases and the V segment lost 3 bases, leaving 4 bases of the junction unmatched. From germline, CDR1 is SEHNR and CDR2 FQNEAQ (reference sequence). The CDR3 reads CASSFTGVHEQYF. Here the CDR3 DNA reads TGTGCCAGCAGCTTTACAGGGGTCCACGAGCAGTACTTC.

This clonotype showed up many times. The chain uses TRBV10-3 and TRBJ2-1; no clear D gene. V was shortened by 0 bases and J by 8 bases, with 8 bases between the two germline ends. The CDR3 runs to 13 residues. Germline V gives CDR1 ENHRY, CDR2 SYGVKD. CDR3 nucleotides: TGTGCCATCAGTGAGTCGGGGTTGGATGAGCAGTTCTTC. Amino acid sequence: CAISESGLDEQFF.

This clonotype has just a few counts. The rearrangement uses TRBV7-8 and TRBJ2-3; tentative D call: TRBD1 (6 bases). The CDR3 length is 17 residues. Germline loops: CDR1 SGHVS, CDR2 FQNEAQ. Trimming stripped 4 bases from V and 1 base from J, with 18 bases between. The CDR3 bases are TGTGCCAGCAGCTCTTCCCCACAGGGTCTGGGCACAGATACGCAGTATTTT. It is translated as CASSSSPQGLGTDTQYF.

The J gene is TRBJ2-3, the V gene TRBV7-9; 7 bases agree with TRBD2. The length of the CDR3 is 15 residues. Trimming at V came to 5 bases and at J to 0 bases, leaving 5 bases not matched to a gene. The germline gives CDR1 SEHNR, CDR2 FQNEAQ (reference sequence). The CDR3 DNA is TGTGCCAGCAGCGTGCCTAGCGGAAGCACAGATACGCAGTATTTT. Residues: CASSVPSGSTDTQYF. The full variable domain, with the rest looked up from reference TRBV7-9 and TRBJ2-3, is DTGVSQNPRHKITKRGQNVTFRCDPISEHNRLYWYRQTLGQGPEFLTYFQNEAQLEKSRLLSDRFSAERPKGSFSTLEIQRTEQGDSAMYLCASSVPSGSTDTQYFGPGTRLTVL.

This clonotype was detected a few times. The J gene is TRBJ1-6, the V gene TRBV7-2; 8 bases fit TRBD1. V trimming: 7 bases; J trimming: 10 bases; junction bases outside the gene matches: 9. In germline, CDR1 is SGHTA, CDR2 FQGNSA. The length of the CDR3 is 14 residues. CDR3 sequence (DNA): TGTGCCAGCACCTCAAGGACAGGGTCCTCACCCCTCCACTTT. Its protein is CASTSRTGSSPLHF.

The chain links TRBV29-1 to TRBJ2-5; possibly TRBD1 for D (6 bases). Between the trimmed V and J ends, which lost 4 bases and 8 bases, there was a span of 8 bases. The length of the CDR3 is 10 residues. Germline CDR1 is SQVTM and CDR2 is ANQGSEA. The CDR3: CSVVRGTQYF. CDR3 in DNA: TGCAGCGTTGTCAGGGGAACCCAGTACTTC.